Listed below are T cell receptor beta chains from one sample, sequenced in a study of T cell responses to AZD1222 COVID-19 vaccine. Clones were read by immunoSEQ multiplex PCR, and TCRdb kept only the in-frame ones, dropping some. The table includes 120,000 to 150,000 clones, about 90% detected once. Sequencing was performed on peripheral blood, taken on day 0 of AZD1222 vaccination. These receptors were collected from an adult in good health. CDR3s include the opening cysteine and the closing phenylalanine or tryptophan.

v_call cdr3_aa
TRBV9 CASSVEGTANSPLHF
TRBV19 CASESGGVTGANVLTF
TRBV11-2 CASSLQASGLGNEQFF
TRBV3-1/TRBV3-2 CASSLLTGAPAKNIQYF
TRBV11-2 CASSLVLQGANYGYTF
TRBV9 CASSVNSDEKLFF
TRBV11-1 CASSLVVDSPLHF
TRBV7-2 CASSPERVPNYGYTF
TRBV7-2 CASSFLRGANYGYTF
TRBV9 CASSAGQSNQPQHF
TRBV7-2 CASSLTGASNEKLFF
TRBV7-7 CASSLGWTGGLETQYF
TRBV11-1 CASSLARGTEAFF
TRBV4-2 CASSLDSQGLPYEQYF
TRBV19 CASSPGTGHSEAFF
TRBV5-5 CASSFEGRRLDEQFF
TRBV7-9 CASNSLTARTQYF
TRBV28 CASSFSGAQETQYF
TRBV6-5 CASSYVRGRDTEAFF
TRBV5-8 CASSLYGVRDQPQHF
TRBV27 CASTPPGQNSYNEQFF
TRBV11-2 CASSLIGGDGAGELFF
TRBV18 CASSPPVGSYEQYF
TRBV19 CASSILGTGGNTEAFF
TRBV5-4 CASSLDRERSYTF
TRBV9 CASSPRLNTEAFF
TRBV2 CASENRRNSPLHF
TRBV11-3 CASSLGAGGNNEQFF
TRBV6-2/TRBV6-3 CASSSTTRQYF
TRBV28 CASSGTVSYEQYF
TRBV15 CATSELRGTGELFF
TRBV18 CASSQPAGSHSGNTIYF
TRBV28 CASSLSDSFTEAFF
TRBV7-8 CASSLAGQGLTEAFF
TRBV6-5 CASSYGGPYGYTF
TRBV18 CASSPSMDRAPYEQYF
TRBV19 CASRSGQGIYGYTF
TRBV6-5 CASSRDGGGNQPQHF
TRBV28 CASTGQGASYEQYF
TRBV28 CASSTQTGDSYEQYF
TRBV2 CASSAWTGLWVYGYTF
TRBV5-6 CASSLLAGAPYEQYF
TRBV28 CASSFSRGEGQPQHF
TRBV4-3 CASSLGGGPNTGELFF
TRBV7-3 CASSSGRDYGYTF
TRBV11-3 CASSLDTDMGSSNYGYTF
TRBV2 CASTLDPSTDTQYF
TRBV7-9 CASSLFQGNTEAFF
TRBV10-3 CATTRDFNQPQHF
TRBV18 CASTTTGRHQPQHF
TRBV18 CASSLGQGFGEAFF
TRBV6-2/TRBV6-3 CASSSPGQDYEQYF
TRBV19 CASTTFSGGPNEQFF
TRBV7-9 CASLRGGNTEAFF
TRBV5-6 CASSLVNGGGYTF